The entry below gives a single T cell receptor beta chain sequence along with its context. Its specific antigen is unknown. No base quality information exists; no much larger clone differs at one position. The data stem from a study of blood T cell repertoires in COVID-19 (dated by TCRdb to 2018 to 2020). At the level of the whole study: Samples from collaborators originated in the United States, Italy and Spain and spanned both the acute and convalescent phases of COVID-19. Where HLA class I and class II types were available, the types were taken from metadata supplied by the sample provider, not from assay-based typing. The sample metadata nearly always contained a de-identified subject ID, COVID-19 status, age in years and sex. The repertoires were released in a freely available public database meant as a resource for research on the immune response to SARS-CoV-2. The samples were drawn from two sources: the first 160 participants of the ongoing ImmuneRACE study, and 1,254 subjects contributed by 6 global collaborators. The dataset comprised deeply sampled blood TCRbeta repertoires from subjects exposed to, actively infected with, or recovered from COVID-19. The prospective study material was composed of cDNA or gDNA derived from T cells, B-cell-depleted T cells, or PBMCs. Overall study outcomes, separate from this receptor: Clinical and demographic metadata were provided uncurated, with the amount varying by source and participant.

The immunoSEQ Assay, a bias-controlled multiplex PCR, was used to amplify TCRbeta CDR3 regions from genomic DNA. Turning to the authors' computational methods: Within the assay, amplification of reference gene primers was used to estimate how many nucleated cells each sample contained. Sequence reads were collapsed and filtered to measure the absolute abundance of every unique TCRbeta CDR3 rearrangement. For each sample, productive Simpson clonality was calculated as the square root of Simpson's diversity index over productive rearrangements. This is the immuneACCESS table as TCRdb keeps it, with only in-frame sequences that have V and J called. A part of the clones is gone; compared with another copy, unresolved V genes explain less than half, and the rest is unexplained. V, J and clone size are those of that table, while D and trimming were read from the DNA. This sample has about 56,000 clones in its table, and more than 80% of those were observed once. Roughly 20% of the sample rests with the top ten.

Whole blood was collected in K2EDTA tubes by collaborating institutions according to the institutions' own protocols. For TCRbeta analysis, collaborators shipped samples as frozen whole blood, isolated PBMCs, or DNA extracted from either of those sample types. The CDR3 runs 13 amino acids, cysteine and phenylalanine included. This entry keeps only the CDR3 DNA: 39 bases, framed from base 1. The germline V gene supplies CDR1 SQVTM and CDR2 ANQGSEA. Relative to germline, V is 4 bases shorter and J is 2 bases shorter, with 11 bases between their ends. This clonotype was obtained from a human donor in a cohort sampled during active COVID-19. The receptor chain draws on TRBV29-1 and TRBJ1-2; TRBD1 could be the D gene, as 6 bases match. Sequences were obtained from peripheral blood. The nucleotide sequence is TGCAGCGTTGCAGGGGACCGAAACTATGGCTACACCTTC. The translation is CSVAGDRNYGYTF.